The entry below gives a single T cell receptor (beta chain) sequence along with its context. This sample stems from a study of cytomegalovirus exposure and HLA in healthy donors. V trimming: 5 bases; J trimming: 4 bases; junction bases outside the gene matches: 7. Germline V gene lookup returns CDR1 SGHRS and CDR2 YFSETQ. The CDR3 runs to 14 residues. PCR primers comprised 60 Vbeta and 13 Jbeta primers. The repertoire was sequenced with immunoSEQ multiplex PCR; TCRdb's copy has only in-frame clones and lacks some. This sample yields fewer than 250,000 clones, of which about four fifths are seen a single time; around 9.6% belongs to the top ten.

The sequenced sample was PBMCs. This TCR came from a woman in her fifties or sixties in good health and CMV-seropositive. J is TRBJ1-1 and V is TRBV5-1, with TRBD1 identical over 8 bases. The CDR3 spells CASRIGQGGTEAFF. The DNA for the CDR3 is TGCGCCAGCAGAATCGGACAGGGAGGCACTGAAGCTTTCTTT.